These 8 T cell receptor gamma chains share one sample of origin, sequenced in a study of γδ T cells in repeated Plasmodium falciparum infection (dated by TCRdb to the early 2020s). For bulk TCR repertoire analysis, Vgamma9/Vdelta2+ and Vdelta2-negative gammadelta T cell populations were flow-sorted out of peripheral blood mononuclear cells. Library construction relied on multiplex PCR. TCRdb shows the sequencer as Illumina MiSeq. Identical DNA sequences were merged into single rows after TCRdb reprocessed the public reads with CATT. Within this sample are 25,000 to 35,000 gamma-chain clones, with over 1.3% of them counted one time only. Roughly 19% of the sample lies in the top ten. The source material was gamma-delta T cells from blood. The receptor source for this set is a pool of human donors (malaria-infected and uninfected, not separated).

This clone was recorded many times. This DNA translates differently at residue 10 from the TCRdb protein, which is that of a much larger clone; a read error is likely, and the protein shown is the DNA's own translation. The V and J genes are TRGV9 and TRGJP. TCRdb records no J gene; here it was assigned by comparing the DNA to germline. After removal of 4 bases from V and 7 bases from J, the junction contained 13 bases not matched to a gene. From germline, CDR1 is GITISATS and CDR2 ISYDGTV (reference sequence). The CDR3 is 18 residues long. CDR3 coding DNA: TGTGCCTTGTGGGACCAGGGCGCTTTTGAGTTGGGCAAAAAAATCAAGGTATTT. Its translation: CALWDQGAFELGKKIKVF.

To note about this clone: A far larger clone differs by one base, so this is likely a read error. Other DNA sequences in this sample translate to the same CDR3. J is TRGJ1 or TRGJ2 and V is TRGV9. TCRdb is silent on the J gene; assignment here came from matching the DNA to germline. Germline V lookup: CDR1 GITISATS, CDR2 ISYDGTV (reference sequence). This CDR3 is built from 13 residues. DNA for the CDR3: TGTGCCCTGTGGGCCGAAAATTATTATAAGAAACTCTTT. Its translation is CALWAENYYKKLF.

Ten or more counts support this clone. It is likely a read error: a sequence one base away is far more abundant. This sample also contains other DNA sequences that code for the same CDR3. CDR3 DNA sequence: TGTGCCTTGTGGGTCGAAGAGTTAGGCAAAAAAATCAAGGTATTT. Its protein product is CALWVEELGKKIKVF. The chain links TRGV9 to TRGJP. TCRdb lists no J gene, so it was determined here by aligning the DNA to germline. The germline gives CDR1 GITISATS, CDR2 ISYDGTV (reference sequence). The CDR3 is made up of 15 amino acids.

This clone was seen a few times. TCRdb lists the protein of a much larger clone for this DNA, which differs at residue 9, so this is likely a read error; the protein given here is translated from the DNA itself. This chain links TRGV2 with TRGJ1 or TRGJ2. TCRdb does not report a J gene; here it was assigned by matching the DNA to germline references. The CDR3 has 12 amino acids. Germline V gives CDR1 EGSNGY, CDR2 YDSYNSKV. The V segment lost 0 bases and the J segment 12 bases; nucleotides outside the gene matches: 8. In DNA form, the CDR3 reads TGTGCCACCTGGGACGGGCCAACGGTGAAACTCTTT. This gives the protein CATWDGPTVKLF.

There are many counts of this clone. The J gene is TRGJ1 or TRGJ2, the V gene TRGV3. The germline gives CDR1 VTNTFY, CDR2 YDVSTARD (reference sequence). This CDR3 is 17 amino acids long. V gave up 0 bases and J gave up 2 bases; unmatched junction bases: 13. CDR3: CATWDRPRWPYYYKKLF. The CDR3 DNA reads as TGTGCCACCTGGGACAGGCCCCGTTGGCCCTATTATTATAAGAAACTCTTT.

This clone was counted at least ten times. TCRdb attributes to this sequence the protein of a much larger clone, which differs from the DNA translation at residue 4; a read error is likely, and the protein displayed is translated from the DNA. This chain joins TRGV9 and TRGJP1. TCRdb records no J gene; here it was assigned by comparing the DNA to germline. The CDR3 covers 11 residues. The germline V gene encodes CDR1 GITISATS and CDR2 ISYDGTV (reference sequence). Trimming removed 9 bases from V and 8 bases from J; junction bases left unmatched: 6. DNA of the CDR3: TGTGCCTTGCGGGTAGGTTGGTTCAAGATATTT. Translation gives CALRVGWFKIF.

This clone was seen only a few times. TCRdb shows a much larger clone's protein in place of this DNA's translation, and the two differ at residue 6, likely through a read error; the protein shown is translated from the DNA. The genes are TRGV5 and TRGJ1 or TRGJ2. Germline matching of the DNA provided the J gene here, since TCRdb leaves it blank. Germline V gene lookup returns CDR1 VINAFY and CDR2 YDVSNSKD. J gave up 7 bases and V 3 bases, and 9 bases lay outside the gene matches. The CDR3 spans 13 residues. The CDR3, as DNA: TGTGCCACCTGGGACGGGTGGGTCTATAAGAAACTCTTT. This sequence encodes CATWDGWVYKKLF.

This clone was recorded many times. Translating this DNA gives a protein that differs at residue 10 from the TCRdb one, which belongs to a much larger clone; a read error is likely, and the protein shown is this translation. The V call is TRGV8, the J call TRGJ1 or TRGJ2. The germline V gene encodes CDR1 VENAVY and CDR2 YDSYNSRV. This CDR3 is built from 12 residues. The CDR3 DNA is TGTGCCACCTGGCAAAATTATTATAAGATACTCTTT. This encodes CATWQNYYKILF.